These 15 T cell receptor beta chains were all obtained from the same sample, sequenced in a study of regulatory T cells in long-lasting Graves disease. HTBI primers from iRepertoire and Arm-PCR of CDR3 regions yielded the TCR beta libraries. One entry per CDR3 protein results from TCRdb running MiXCR on the multiplex PCR reads. The data show hundreds of thousands of distinct CDR3 sequences, with 16% seen just once and more than 15% held by the top ten. Noted time point: newly diagnosed GD, antithyroid drugs for less than 3 months. There was RNA extracted from PBMCs, and the TCR library was made from it. The sample was also reused in another study, on T cells in Graves' hyperthyroidism and ophthalmopathy.

The source was peripheral blood mononuclear cells (PBMCs), collected at new diagnosis, from a patient treated with antithyroid drugs. The receptors come from a woman under 40 with Graves disease.

In this sample, this clonotype turned up many times. The rearrangement joins TRBV6-1 to TRBJ2-7; perhaps D is TRBD1 or TRBD2 (5 bases each). V was cut by 3 bases and J by 3 bases, with 18 bases left in between. This CDR3 is built from 16 residues. The germline CDR1 and CDR2 sequences are MNHNS and SASEGT. CDR3 sequence (DNA): TGTGCCAGCAGTGATAATTCCGGGACCCACCGCTACGAGCAGTACTTC. Translating gives CASSDNSGTHRYEQYF.

There are a few counts of this clonotype. The chain is built from TRBV28 and TRBJ1-2; no clear D gene. CDR1 MDHEN and CDR2 SYDVKM come from the germline V gene. Trimming removed 4 bases from V and 8 bases from J, with 11 bases in between. The CDR3 has 12 residues. The CDR3 region is CASSSHFTGYTF. CDR3 sequence (DNA): TGTGCCAGCAGTTCTCACTTTACCGGCTACACCTTC.

There are many counts of this clonotype. V is TRBV12-3 or TRBV12-4 and J is TRBJ2-1, with a possible D match to TRBD1 (6 bases). Trimming stripped 4 bases from V and 6 bases from J, with 16 bases between. The CDR3 totals 15 residues. The CDR3: CASSSTGQSLNEQFF. CDR3 nucleotide sequence: TGTGCCAGCAGTTCCACGGGACAAAGTCTCAATGAGCAGTTCTTC.

In this sample, this clonotype turned up many times. This chain joins TRBV20-1 and TRBJ2-1, with 10 bases fitting TRBD2. The length of the CDR3 is 14 residues. Germline CDR1 and CDR2: DFQATT and SNEGSKA (reference sequence). V dropped 7 bases and J dropped 6; count of bases not matched to a gene: 9. CDR3 amino acids: CSVLLAGVVNEQFF. In DNA form, the CDR3 reads TGCAGTGTTCTCCTAGCGGGAGTTGTCAATGAGCAGTTCTTC.

This clonotype was detected only a few times. This chain joins TRBV11-1 and TRBJ1-1; 12 positions match TRBD1. The CDR3 length is 17 residues. J gave up 4 bases and V 5 bases, and 11 bases lay outside the gene matches. The V gene's germline CDR1 is SGHAT and CDR2 FQDESV (reference sequence). The CDR3 loop is CASSRGTGGASSTEAFF. CDR3 coding DNA: TGTGCCAGCAGCCGTGGGACAGGGGGCGCATCTAGCACTGAAGCTTTCTTT. Full variable domain (rest looked up from reference TRBV11-1 and TRBJ1-1): EAEVAQSPRYKITEKSQAVAFWCDPISGHATLYWYRQILGQGPELLVQFQDESVVDDSQLPKDRFSAERLKGVDSTLKIQPAELGDSAMYLCASSRGTGGASSTEAFFGQGTRLTVV.

The table lists this clonotype with a few counts. One end of the junction does not line up with germline, which may come from a read error. The CDR3 protein is CASSVGQGPGNTIYF. The DNA for the CDR3 is TGTGCCAGCAGCGTAGGACAGGGTCCTGGAAACACCATATATTTT. J is TRBJ1-3 and V is TRBV13, with 8 bases matching TRBD1. Germline V gene data show CDR1 as PRHDT and CDR2 as FYEKMQ (reference sequence). The CDR3 spans 15 residues.

The genes are TRBV4-2 and TRBJ1-4; D unclear. The CDR3 sequence is 16 residues long. Trimming removed 1 base at V and 0 bases at J, with 9 bases between. Per the germline V gene, CDR1 is LGHNA and CDR2 is YNFKEQ. CDR3 DNA sequence: TGTGCCAGCAGCCAAGGACGGTGGGCAACTAATGAAAAACTGTTTTTT. Translated: CASSQGRWATNEKLFF.

DNA for the CDR3: TGTGCCAGCAGCTATACAACAGGGGGCGTAGGGAATGAGCAGTTCTTC. This gives the protein CASSYTTGGVGNEQFF. The chain links TRBV5-6 to TRBJ2-1, with 9 positions matching TRBD1. This CDR3 has 16 amino acids. CDR1 is SGHDT, CDR2 YYEEEE, per germline. V was clipped by 3 bases and J by 7 bases; unmatched bases: 11.

In this sample, this clonotype turned up once. This rearrangement joins TRBV19 to TRBJ1-5, with D perhaps matching TRBD1 (6 bases). The CDR3 runs 14 residues. V was cut by 6 bases and J by 3 bases, with 12 bases left in between. From germline, CDR1 is LNHDA and CDR2 SQIVND (reference sequence). Written as DNA, the CDR3 is TGTGCCAGTAGCCGAGGACAGTACAATCAGCCCCAGCATTTT. Translating it yields CASSRGQYNQPQHF.

This clonotype came up many times. V is TRBV7-2 and J is TRBJ2-3; D not resolved. V was pared by 1 base and J by 2 bases, with 10 bases between. This CDR3 is built from 15 residues. Per the germline V gene, CDR1 is SGHTA and CDR2 is FQGNSA. The CDR3 DNA is TGTGCCAGCAGCTTAGGTGGCCTACTCACAGATACGCAGTATTTT. Translating it yields CASSLGGLLTDTQYF.

This clonotype has a handful of counts. The chain joins TRBV12-3 or TRBV12-4 to TRBJ2-1; no firm D call. This CDR3 region has 14 residues. V shed 3 bases and J shed 1 base, with 7 bases lying between them. This chain's CDR3 is CASSFRKSYNEQFF. The CDR3 DNA sequence: TGTGCCAGCAGTTTCAGGAAGTCCTACAATGAGCAGTTCTTC.

In its sample, this clonotype was seen once. The V and J genes are TRBV9 and TRBJ2-1; 8 bases align to TRBD2. J was trimmed by 4 bases and V by 3 bases; bases with no gene match: 6. The CDR3 spans 15 residues. Germline V gene data show CDR1 as SGDLS and CDR2 as YYNGEE. The CDR3 region is CASSAREVGYNEQFF. The CDR3 bases are TGTGCCAGCAGCGCGCGGGAGGTAGGGTACAATGAGCAGTTCTTC.

The chain has TRBV2 and TRBJ1-3; 9 bases map to TRBD1. J was trimmed by 2 bases and V by 6 bases; bases with no gene match: 5. The CDR3 covers 15 residues. Germline assignment: CDR1 SNHLY and CDR2 FYNNEI. This CDR3 is CASSKDRGAGNTIYF. DNA for the CDR3: TGTGCCAGCAGCAAGGACAGGGGAGCTGGAAACACCATATATTTT.

This clonotype was found many times. An end of the junction differs from the germline gene, which may be a read error. The chain couples TRBV5-1 to TRBJ2-1, with D unresolved. Germline CDR1 and CDR2: SGHRS and YFSETQ. CDR3 length equals 12 residues. The CDR3 loop reads CASSPNYNEQFF. The CDR3 bases are TGTGCCAGCAGTCCTAATTACAATGAGCAGTTCTTC.

This clonotype was seen only a few times. A read error may account for a junction end that differs from germline. V and J are TRBV30 and TRBJ2-7; no clear D. Germline V gives CDR1 GTSNPN, CDR2 SVGIG (reference sequence). The CDR3 is 12 amino acids. In DNA, the CDR3 is TGTGCCTGGAGTGTACACGTGTATGGGGTAACGTTC. Its protein is CAWSVHVYGVTF.